Below, 17 T cell receptor beta chains from the same sample are listed, as sequenced in a study of PD-1 blockade in classical Hodgkin lymphoma. Sequencing used immunoSEQ multiplex PCR; TCRdb keeps in-frame clones, though not all of them. The data show roughly 70,000 clones, with about 93% seen just once and more than 2% held by the top ten. Time point defined: newly diagnosed, previously untreated cHL patient sample. The source material was peripheral blood mononuclear cells (PBMCs). The receptors derive from a human donor with classical Hodgkin lymphoma.

This chain uses TRBV5-4 with TRBJ2-3; D may be TRBD1 (6 bases). CDR1 and CDR2 (germline): SGHNT, YYREEE (reference sequence). The V end lost 5 bases, the J end lost 9 bases, and 13 bases lay between the germline ends. The CDR3 runs 12 residues. The CDR3 region is CASSRQADTQYF. CDR3 bases: TGTGCCAGCAGTCGACAGGCTGACACGCAGTATTTT.

V and J are TRBV2 and TRBJ1-5, with 7 bases identical to TRBD1. CDR1 is SNHLY and CDR2 is FYNNEI in the germline V gene. This CDR3 region has 15 residues. Trimming took 5 bases from V and 0 from J; bases not matched to a gene: 4. The chain's CDR3 is CASSRDSYSNQPQHF. DNA for the CDR3: TGTGCCAGCAGTCGGGACAGTTATAGCAATCAGCCCCAGCATTTT.

The rearrangement joins TRBV6-1 to TRBJ1-1; D unresolved. V lost 4 bases and J 0 bases, leaving 9 bases between the germline ends. Per germline, CDR1 MNHNS and CDR2 SASEGT. The CDR3 covers 14 residues. CDR3 in amino acids: CASSATRVNTEAFF. CDR3 nucleotides: TGTGCCAGCAGTGCCACACGAGTGAACACTGAAGCTTTCTTT.

The J gene is TRBJ2-3, the V gene TRBV10-3; 11 nucleotides agree with TRBD2. Trimming at V came to 2 bases and at J to 2 bases, leaving 6 bases not matched to a gene. Per the germline V gene, CDR1 is ENHRY and CDR2 is SYGVKD. The CDR3 length is 17 residues. CDR3 in DNA: TGTGCCATCAGTGAGAGGCTAGCGGGAGGATCCACAGATACGCAGTATTTT. Protein product: CAISERLAGGSTDTQYF.

The rearrangement uses TRBV18 and TRBJ2-2; 9 bases fit TRBD2. This CDR3 region has 17 residues. Germline CDR1 is KGHSH and CDR2 is LQKENI. V lost 3 bases to trimming and J lost 6 bases; unmatched junction nucleotides: 11. The CDR3 spells CASSPAYGGRVPGELFF. The CDR3 DNA follows: TGTGCCAGCTCACCCGCCTACGGCGGGAGGGTCCCCGGGGAGCTGTTTTTT.

The V and J genes are TRBV5-1 and TRBJ1-3, with D perhaps TRBD1 (5 bases). The V and J ends lost 3 bases and 4 bases respectively, with 23 bases between them. Germline CDR1 is SGHRS and CDR2 is YFSETQ. The CDR3 contains 18 residues. CDR3 nucleotide sequence: TGCGCCAGCAGCTCGGGAGAAAGTGGCAGGGCCTCCGGAAACACCATATATTTT. This translates into CASSSGESGRASGNTIYF. Based on the CDR3 plus reference TRBV5-1 and TRBJ1-3, the full variable domain is KAGVTQTPRYLIKTRGQQVTLSCSPISGHRSVSWYQQTPGQGLQFLFEYFSETQRNKGNFPGRFSGRQFSNSRSEMNVSTLELGDSALYLCASSSGESGRASGNTIYFGEGSWLTVV.

This chain uses TRBV2 with TRBJ2-2; 11 bases agree with TRBD2. The germline V gene encodes CDR1 SNHLY and CDR2 FYNNEI. This CDR3 has 14 residues. V shed 6 bases, J shed 7 bases, and the junction held 4 bases outside the gene matches. CDR3 residues: CASRLAGDIGELFF. DNA for the CDR3: TGTGCCAGCAGACTAGCGGGAGATATCGGGGAGCTGTTTTTT.

This chain uses TRBV4-3 with TRBJ2-1, with TRBD1 as a possible D gene (5 bases). CDR1 is LGHNA and CDR2 is YSLEER in the germline V gene. This CDR3 region has 18 residues. V was clipped by 0 bases and J by 0 bases, with 15 bases between them. The CDR3 sequence is CASSQDVSRAHSYNEQFF. The DNA of the CDR3 is TGCGCCAGCAGCCAAGACGTAAGCAGGGCCCACTCCTACAATGAGCAGTTCTTC.

The chain has TRBV4-3 and TRBJ1-5; no definite D call. The CDR3 spans 13 residues. Germline loops: CDR1 LGHNA, CDR2 YSLEER. V was trimmed by 1 base and J by 4 bases, leaving 5 bases between them. This CDR3 is CASSQGRNQPQHF. The CDR3 region has the DNA TGCGCCAGCAGCCAAGGCCGAAATCAGCCCCAGCATTTT.

This sequence joins TRBV5-1 and TRBJ2-7, with D possibly TRBD1 on 6 matching bases. The V end lost 1 base, the J end lost 0 bases, and 11 bases lay between the germline ends. The CDR3 is made up of 15 amino acids. Per germline, CDR1 SGHRS and CDR2 YFSETQ. In nucleotides, the CDR3 is TGCGCCAGCAGCTTGACAGGGCTTAGCTCCTACGAGCAGTACTTC. Translation gives CASSLTGLSSYEQYF.

This sequence joins TRBV6-5 and TRBJ2-7, with D maybe TRBD2 (6 bases). Germline assignment: CDR1 MNHEY and CDR2 SVGAGI. The V end was cut by 2 bases, the J end by 3 bases, with 14 bases between. CDR3 size: 15 residues. CDR3 sequence reads: CASSYGFRGIYEQYF. DNA of the CDR3: TGTGCCAGCAGTTACGGTTTTCGGGGGATCTACGAGCAGTACTTC.

The gene calls are TRBV4-1 and TRBJ2-7; possibly TRBD1 or TRBD2 for D (6 bases each). Germline loops: CDR1 MGHRA, CDR2 YSYEKL. V gave up 4 bases and J gave up 3 bases, with 16 bases separating them. The CDR3 sequence is 15 residues long. The CDR3 nucleotides read TGCGCCAGCAGCCGCCGATCCGGGGGCCGCTACGAGCAGTACTTC. This sequence encodes CASSRRSGGRYEQYF.

The rearrangement links TRBV19 to TRBJ2-2; tentatively, D is TRBD1 (5 bases). This CDR3 region has 13 residues. Between the trimmed V and J ends, which lost 7 bases and 1 base, there was a span of 7 bases. The germline gives CDR1 LNHDA, CDR2 SQIVND (reference sequence). CDR3 region: CASNQGNTGELFF. The CDR3 DNA follows: TGTGCCAGTAATCAGGGGAACACCGGGGAGCTGTTTTTT. Variable domain in full (rest from reference TRBV19 and TRBJ2-2): DGGITQSPKYLFRKEGQNVTLSCEQNLNHDAMYWYRQDPGQGLRLIYYSQIVNDFQKGDIAEGYSVSREKKESFPLTVTSAQKNPTAFYLCASNQGNTGELFFGEGSRLTVL.

This clone was detected only once. The chain has TRBV7-2 and TRBJ2-1; D uncertain. The length of the CDR3 is 15 residues. CDR1 is SGHTA and CDR2 is FQGNSA in the germline V gene. Trimming took 1 base from V and 2 from J, leaving 9 bases between them. The CDR3 DNA is TGTGCCAGCAGCTTAGTAAGTACTACCTACAATGAGCAGTTCTTC. This gives the protein CASSLVSTTYNEQFF.

The rearrangement links TRBV28 to TRBJ1-2; 7 bases line up with TRBD1. Losses at the gene ends were 7 bases for V and 7 bases for J; bases not matched to a gene: 18. The CDR3 is 16 residues long. Germline assignment: CDR1 MDHEN and CDR2 SYDVKM. CDR3 DNA sequence: TGTGCCAGCAACCCGGGACAGATGATCCTAGAGGGTGGCTACACCTTC. This codes for CASNPGQMILEGGYTF.

The chain has TRBV10-1 and TRBJ2-1; D gene unclear. V shed 0 bases and J shed 9 bases, with 6 bases lying between them. The CDR3 has 12 residues. Germline V gives CDR1 WNHNN, CDR2 SYGVQD (reference sequence). CDR3 region: CASSESAGEQFF. The DNA for the CDR3 is TGCGCCAGCAGTGAGTCAGCAGGTGAGCAGTTCTTC.

The chain has TRBV2 and TRBJ2-7; D is possibly TRBD2 (8 bases). The CDR3 sequence is 17 residues long. Per germline, CDR1 SNHLY and CDR2 FYNNEI. V shed 8 bases and J shed 4 bases, with 27 bases lying between them. The CDR3, as DNA: TGTGCCAGCGTCGTAGGGACAGCTTTTAGCGGGGATTACGAGCAGTACTTC. Translated: CASVVGTAFSGDYEQYF.